A selection of T cell receptor beta chains follows, all from one sample in a study of a mutant IDH1 vaccine in newly diagnosed glioma. Only in-frame clones appear in the TCRdb table, and some are missing; sequencing was by immunoSEQ multiplex PCR. The data contain tens of thousands of clones, roughly 86% of them singletons. Which antigens these TCRs recognize remains unknown. The sample consisted of PBMCs, taken from a glioma patient whose treatment included an IDH1 peptide vaccine. The receptors stem from a woman aged 45-60 years with glioma. Each CDR3 is given with its conserved first and last residue. The D gene is left open where the match is weak. Size tells how often a clone was seen (once, few, many) or the class of an expanded clone, and some rows leave it out.

abundance | len | j_gene | d_gene | v_gene | CDR3nt | CDR3aa
once | 15 | TRBJ1-3 | TRBD1 | TRBV9 | TGTGCCAGCAGCCCCGGGACAGCCTCTGGAAACACCATATATTTT | CASSPGTASGNTIYF
. | 13 | TRBJ1-4 | TRBD1 | TRBV10-1 | TGCGCCAGTGGGACAGCTGGATCTGAAAAACTGTTTTTT | CASGTAGSEKLFF
. | 16 | TRBJ1-3 | . | TRBV7-9 | TGTGCCAGCAGCTTCGTTTCTTCGAGCTCTGGAAACACCATATATTTT | CASSFVSSSSGNTIYF
. | 18 | TRBJ2-2 | TRBD2 | TRBV19 | TGTGCCAGTAGGCCCGGACTAGCGGGAGCCCGATACACCGGGGAGCTGTTTTTT | CASRPGLAGARYTGELFF
. | 13 | TRBJ2-7 | TRBD1 | TRBV18 | TGTGCCAGCTCAGCGGACAGGGACTACGAGCAGTACTTC | CASSADRDYEQYF
. | 13 | TRBJ2-3 | . | TRBV2 | TGTGCCAGCAACCCGGAGTTCACAGATACGCAGTATTTT | CASNPEFTDTQYF
. | 15 | TRBJ1-3 | TRBD1 | TRBV28 | TGTGCCAGCAGTTTAGTTGAGGGGGCCGGAAACACCATATATTTT | CASSLVEGAGNTIYF
. | 15 | TRBJ1-6 | . | TRBV19 | TGTGCCAGTAGTTCAAGGGACGGTACAAATTCACCCCTCCACTTT | CASSSRDGTNSPLHF
. | 14 | TRBJ2-1 | . | TRBV7-9 | TGTGCCAGCAGCTTACAGGGGAATACCTATGAGCAGTTCTTC | CASSLQGNTYEQFF
. | 15 | TRBJ2-7 | TRBD1 | TRBV18 | TGTGCCAGCTCACAATTCGACAGGGTAACGGGAGAGCAGTACTTC | CASSQFDRVTGEQYF
. | 17 | TRBJ1-1 | . | TRBV5-1 | TGCGCCAGCAGCTTGGGGGCCTTCCAGGGGTACGGCACTGAAGCTTTCTTT | CASSLGAFQGYGTEAFF
. | 14 | TRBJ2-3 | . | TRBV27 | TGTGCCAGCAGTCAACTCCTTGGGACAGATACGCAGTATTTT | CASSQLLGTDTQYF
. | 13 | TRBJ2-7 | . | TRBV5-6 | TGTGCCAGCAGCTTCGGGGGAGCCTACGAGCAGTACTTC | CASSFGGAYEQYF
. | 15 | TRBJ1-2 | . | TRBV15 | TGTGCCACCAGCGTTACGTCAGGACCAAACTATGGCTACACCTTC | CATSVTSGPNYGYTF
. | 15 | TRBJ2-1 | TRBD2 | TRBV2 | TGTGCCAGCAGTGACGGGACTAGCGGGGACAATGAGCAGTTCTTC | CASSDGTSGDNEQFF
. | 14 | TRBJ2-7 | TRBD2 | TRBV10-1 | TGCGCCAGCAGTGAGGCTAGCGGCCCCTACGAGCAGTACTTC | CASSEASGPYEQYF
. | 16 | TRBJ2-3 | . | TRBV5-6 | TGTGCCAGCAGCGCCCTTATGTGGGAGAGCACAGATACGCAGTATTTT | CASSALMWESTDTQYF
. | 15 | TRBJ1-3 | . | TRBV6-5 | TGTGCCAGCAGTTACTCCCGCAGGGCTGGAAACACCATATATTTT | CASSYSRRAGNTIYF
. | 15 | TRBJ2-7 | TRBD2 | TRBV6-1 | TGTGCCAGCAGTGAGCAGATAGCGGGAGGCGGCGAGCAGTACTTC | CASSEQIAGGGEQYF
. | 17 | TRBJ2-2 | TRBD2 | TRBV11-2 | TGTGCCAGCAGCCCCCGATCCGGGACTATGAACACCGGGGAGCTGTTTTTT | CASSPRSGTMNTGELFF
. | 15 | TRBJ2-3 | TRBD2 | TRBV4-1 | TGCGCCAGCAGCCAAGAACAGCGGGAGAGAGATACGCAGTATTTT | CASSQEQRERDTQYF
. | 13 | TRBJ2-7 | . | TRBV7-9 | TGTGCCAGCAGCTTAAGGACGGGGGACGAGCAGTACTTC | CASSLRTGDEQYF
. | 15 | TRBJ2-3 | . | TRBV9 | TGTGCCAGCAGCGTTCGCCAGGGGTGGGCAGATACGCAGTATTTT | CASSVRQGWADTQYF
. | 13 | TRBJ2-7 | TRBD1 | TRBV19 | TGTGCCAGTAGAAGGACAGGGTCCTACGAGCAGTACTTC | CASRRTGSYEQYF
. | 17 | TRBJ1-4 | . | TRBV7-9 | TGTGCCAGCAGCGCTTCTCGTCGGGCAGCCGATAATGAAAAACTGTTTTTT | CASSASRRAADNEKLFF
. | 14 | TRBJ2-1 | . | TRBV11-2 | TGTGCCAGCAGCCGCCCGGATCGGCGGGGCGAGCAGTTCTTC | CASSRPDRRGEQFF
. | 15 | TRBJ2-7 | TRBD1 | TRBV15 | TGTGCCACCAGCAGAGTGGGGACAGATGCCTACGAGCAGTACTTC | CATSRVGTDAYEQYF
. | 15 | TRBJ1-1 | TRBD1 | TRBV9 | TGTGCCAGCAGCGTCGGACAGGCGACGAACACTGAAGCTTTCTTT | CASSVGQATNTEAFF
once | 15 | TRBJ2-7 | TRBD2 | TRBV28 | TGTGCCAGCAGTTCTAGCGGGAGGAGCTCCTACGAGCAGTACTTC | CASSSSGRSSYEQYF